The 29 T cell receptor beta chains below all came from one sample that was sequenced in a study of blood T cell repertoires in COVID-19. Libraries were prepared by immunoSEQ multiplex PCR; TCRdb keeps only in-frame clonotypes and omits some of them. The sample lists 250,000 or so clones, 70% to 90% occurring once. The sequenced sample consisted of PBMCs or T cells enriched from blood (not recorded which). Receptors were obtained from a woman aged 50 to 65 who had been exposed to COVID-19.

The chain combines TRBV18 with TRBJ1-5; 8 bases match TRBD1. Trimming at V came to 5 bases and at J to 6 bases, leaving 9 bases not matched to a gene. From germline, CDR1 is KGHSH and CDR2 LQKENI. This CDR3 has 15 residues. The CDR3 nucleotides read TGTGCCAGCTCAGACAGGGGTGGGATTGGTCAGCCCCAGCATTTT. It encodes CASSDRGGIGQPQHF.

The V call is TRBV7-8, the J call TRBJ1-1; D is possibly TRBD1 (5 bases). Trimming took off 3 bases at V and 1 base at J, with 9 bases between the two ends. This CDR3 comprises 14 residues. Germline V gene sequence: CDR1 SGHVS, CDR2 FQNEAQ. The CDR3 sequence: CASSFRGGNTEAFF. CDR3 nucleotides: TGTGCCAGCAGCTTCCGGGGGGGGAACACTGAAGCTTTCTTT. The whole variable domain, remainder taken from reference TRBV7-8 and TRBJ1-1, is GAGVSQSPRYKVAKRGQDVALRCDPISGHVSLFWYQQALGQGPEFLTYFQNEAQLDKSGLPSDRFFAERPEGSVSTLKIQRTQQEDSAVYLCASSFRGGNTEAFFGQGTRLTVV.

This rearrangement joins TRBV6-2 or TRBV6-3 to TRBJ2-1; 9 nucleotides agree with TRBD1. J gave up 7 bases and V 2 bases, and 9 bases lay outside the gene matches. CDR1 and CDR2 from the germline V gene are MNHEY and SVGEGT. The CDR3 sequence is 16 residues long. As DNA, the CDR3 is TGTGCCAGCAGTTACGCCGGGACAGGGAACAGGAATGAGCAGTTCTTC. It encodes CASSYAGTGNRNEQFF.

The chain uses TRBV5-1 and TRBJ2-4, with TRBD1 matching 8 bases. J lost 5 bases, V lost 2 bases, and 6 bases had no gene match. The CDR3 runs to 15 residues. Germline values: CDR1 SGHRS, CDR2 YFSETQ. The CDR3 bases are TGCGCCAGCAGCTTCGGACAGGGACCCCAAAACATTCAGTACTTC. Its protein is CASSFGQGPQNIQYF.

This sequence joins TRBV12-3 or TRBV12-4 and TRBJ2-1; a possible D gene is TRBD1 (5 bases). This CDR3 is 12 amino acids long. Trimming stripped 6 bases from V and 5 bases from J, with 8 bases between. The CDR3 spells CASRTENNEQFF. The CDR3 DNA is TGTGCCAGCAGGACAGAGAACAATGAGCAGTTCTTC.

The chain employs TRBV6-5 and TRBJ2-7; 9 bases align to TRBD1. With V trimmed by 6 bases and J by 2 bases, 5 bases remained unmatched. CDR3 size: 14 residues. CDR1 MNHEY and CDR2 SVGAGI come from the germline V gene. CDR3 residues: CASRGTGTPYEQYF. The CDR3 DNA reads TGTGCCAGCAGGGGGACAGGGACGCCCTACGAGCAGTACTTC.

This chain joins TRBV5-1 and TRBJ1-1, with D unclear. V lost 5 bases to trimming and J lost 1 base, with 9 bases between them. This CDR3 is 13 amino acids long. The germline CDR1 and CDR2 sequences are SGHRS and YFSETQ. The DNA of the CDR3 is TGCGCCAGCAGTCCCAGTGGGAACACTGAAGCTTTCTTT. This codes for CASSPSGNTEAFF.

The table lists this clone with a count of one. CDR3 nucleotides: TGTGCCAGCAGCCGACAGGGTTACTATGGCTACACCTTC. Its protein is CASSRQGYYGYTF. The V and J genes are TRBV28 and TRBJ1-2; 7 bases fit TRBD1. The CDR3 totals 13 residues. V lost 6 bases, J lost 3 bases, and 4 bases stayed unmatched. Per the germline V gene, CDR1 is MDHEN and CDR2 is SYDVKM.

The chain employs TRBV7-9 and TRBJ2-1; no reliable D call. There are 14 residues in the CDR3. Per the germline V gene, CDR1 is SEHNR and CDR2 is FQNEAQ (reference sequence). Trimming removed 4 bases at V and 8 bases at J, with 15 bases between. The CDR3 spells CASSSRYTPDEQFF. The CDR3 nucleotides read TGTGCCAGCAGCTCGCGGTACACCCCCGATGAGCAGTTCTTC.

The chain joins TRBV29-1 to TRBJ1-2, with a weak D call TRBD1 (5 bases). Germline loops: CDR1 SQVTM, CDR2 ANQGSEA. The CDR3 spans 11 residues. Deletions cut 3 bases from V and 8 bases from J, with 10 bases between. The CDR3 DNA is TGCAGCGTTGACAGGGTGTCAGGCTACACCTTC. It codes for CSVDRVSGYTF.

This chain connects TRBV10-3 to TRBJ2-1; TRBD2 matches 16 bases. Germline CDR1 ENHRY, CDR2 SYGVKD. J gave up 5 bases and V 7 bases, and 5 bases lay outside the gene matches. The CDR3 is made up of 16 amino acids. The CDR3: CAITKGLAGGDNEQFF. In DNA form, the CDR3 reads TGTGCCATCACTAAGGGACTAGCGGGGGGGGACAATGAGCAGTTCTTC.

The chain uses TRBV21-1 and TRBJ2-3; the table's D call of TRBD2 was not tested on the DNA. TRBV21-1 is assigned pseudogene status. The CDR3 spans 16 residues. DNA for the CDR3: TGTGCCAGCAGCCCCCGCGCGGGGCCCCGCACAGATACGCAGTATTTT. This encodes CASSPRAGPRTDTQYF.

The chain has TRBV28 and TRBJ2-3; 10 bases agree with TRBD2. Per the germline V gene, CDR1 is MDHEN and CDR2 is SYDVKM. The CDR3 is 15 residues long. V lost 6 bases to trimming and J lost 4 bases; unmatched junction nucleotides: 7. The DNA of the CDR3 is TGTGCCAGCAGACACCTCGGGACTAGCGCAGATACGCAGTATTTT. It encodes CASRHLGTSADTQYF.

This clone has a handful of counts. The chain employs TRBV27 and TRBJ1-2; the D gene is possibly TRBD1 (6 bases). V dropped 4 bases and J dropped 4 bases, with 16 bases sitting between them. Germline CDR1 and CDR2: MNHEY and SMNVEV (reference sequence). The CDR3 covers 15 residues. CDR3 nucleotides: TGTGCCAGCAGTTCCAACAGGGTGGGGAGCTATGGCTACACCTTC. It is translated as CASSSNRVGSYGYTF.

V and J are TRBV29-1 and TRBJ2-5; D is possibly TRBD2 (7 bases). V lost 3 bases and J 4 bases, leaving 15 bases between the germline ends. There are 14 residues in the CDR3. The germline V gene encodes CDR1 SQVTM and CDR2 ANQGSEA. CDR3 region: CSVDIGGASETQYF. For the CDR3, the DNA is TGCAGCGTTGATATAGGGGGGGCCTCAGAGACCCAGTACTTC.

This chain uses TRBV27 with TRBJ1-1; TRBD1 is a possible D gene (6 bases). This CDR3 comprises 14 residues. Trimming left V 4 bases short and J 1 base short, with 10 bases between. Per the germline V gene, CDR1 is MNHEY and CDR2 is SMNVEV (reference sequence). DNA of the CDR3: TGTGCCAGCAGTTCCCAGGGGACGAACACTGAAGCTTTCTTT. It encodes CASSSQGTNTEAFF.

The chain couples TRBV7-2 to TRBJ1-4; TRBD1 matches 7 bases. This CDR3 region has 15 residues. Looked up from germline, CDR1 is SGHTA and CDR2 is FQGNSA. V lost 5 bases, J lost 1 base, and 4 bases stayed unmatched. The CDR3 DNA sequence: TGTGCCAGCAGCATAAGACAGGGAACTAATGAAAAACTGTTTTTT. It codes for CASSIRQGTNEKLFF.

The gene calls are TRBV30 and TRBJ2-7; TRBD1 aligns across 9 bases. The V gene end was trimmed by 5 bases and the J gene end by 1 base; junction bases not matched to a gene: 6. Germline V gene data show CDR1 as GTSNPN and CDR2 as SVGIG (reference sequence). The CDR3 sequence is 14 residues long. In nucleotides, the CDR3 is TGTGCCTGGGAGTCCGGGACAGGGTCCTACGAGCAGTACTTC. It codes for CAWESGTGSYEQYF.

The chain joins TRBV10-2 to TRBJ1-3, with D unclear. The CDR3 has 15 amino acids. Germline-derived CDR1 and CDR2 are WSHSY and SAAADI. V lost 3 bases and J 4 bases, leaving 13 bases between the germline ends. The CDR3 bases are TGCGCCAGCAGTGATCCGGGGATGCGGGGAAACACCATATATTTT. Translating gives CASSDPGMRGNTIYF.

The V gene is TRBV5-1, the J gene TRBJ2-3; D is perhaps TRBD2 (6 bases). Germline V gene data show CDR1 as SGHRS and CDR2 as YFSETQ. Trimming removed 4 bases from V and 4 bases from J, with 16 bases in between. CDR3 length equals 15 residues. This chain's CDR3 is CASSTTGTLSDTQYF. Written as DNA, the CDR3 is TGCGCCAGCAGCACCACCGGGACTCTCTCAGATACGCAGTATTTT.

As DNA, the CDR3 is TGTGCCAGTAGTATGACGCATAAGAGGGAGACCCAGTACTTC. Translated, it gives CASSMTHKRETQYF. The chain couples TRBV19 to TRBJ2-5, with D unresolved. This CDR3 region has 14 residues. Germline CDR1 is LNHDA and CDR2 is SQIVND (reference sequence). Trimming removed 3 bases at V and 5 bases at J, with 13 bases between.

The CDR3 sequence is CASSSLRRGEQYF. The CDR3 nucleotides are TGTGCCAGCAGCTCTCTTAGGAGGGGCGAGCAGTACTTC. The chain uses TRBV11-2 and TRBJ2-7; TRBD2 is a possible D gene (6 bases). This CDR3 comprises 13 residues. Germline assignment: CDR1 SGHAT and CDR2 FQNNGV. V was trimmed by 4 bases and J by 6 bases, leaving 13 bases between them. Supplemented by reference TRBV11-2 and TRBJ2-7, the full variable domain reads EAGVAQSPRYKIIEKRQSVAFWCNPISGHATLYWYQQILGQGPKLLIQFQNNGVVDDSQLPKDRFSAERLKGVDSTLKIQPAKLEDSAVYLCASSSLRRGEQYFGPGTRLTVT.

The chain couples TRBV28 to TRBJ1-3; D is perhaps TRBD1 (6 bases). V was cut by 6 bases and J by 1 base, with 13 bases left in between. The CDR3 extends over 15 amino acids. Germline CDR1 and CDR2: MDHEN and SYDVKM. The CDR3 spells CASSTTGWSGNTIYF. The DNA of the CDR3 is TGTGCCAGCAGCACTACAGGGTGGTCTGGAAACACCATATATTTT. The variable domain in full, with the rest retrieved from reference TRBV28 and TRBJ1-3, is DVKVTQSSRYLVKRTGEKVFLECVQDMDHENMFWYRQDPGLGLRLIYFSYDVKMKEKGDIPEGYSVSREKKERFSLILESASTNQTSMYLCASSTTGWSGNTIYFGEGSWLTVV.

The chain's CDR3 is CASSRGGGDTEAFF. Here the CDR3 DNA reads TGCGCCAGCAGCCGAGGGGGAGGGGACACTGAAGCTTTCTTT. V usage is TRBV4-3 and J usage is TRBJ1-1; D might be TRBD1 (6 bases). V lost 4 bases and J lost 3, with 12 bases in between. Germline V gene lookup returns CDR1 LGHNA and CDR2 YSLEER. This CDR3 comprises 14 residues.

About this clone itself: Other DNA sequences within the sample encode an identical CDR3. The rearrangement links TRBV12-3 or TRBV12-4 to TRBJ1-6; perhaps TRBD1 as D (6 bases). The CDR3 contains 13 residues. V was clipped by 3 bases and J by 7 bases, with 7 bases between them. The CDR3 here is CASSFRGNSPLHF. The CDR3 nucleotides are TGTGCCAGCAGTTTTAGGGGGAATTCACCCCTCCACTTT.

V is TRBV14 and J is TRBJ1-2, with 9 bases that match TRBD1. Germline V CDR1 and CDR2: SGHDN, FVKESK. CDR3 length: 13 amino acids. V was pared by 4 bases and J by 5 bases, with 2 bases of the junction left unmatched. The DNA of the CDR3 is TGTGCCAGCAGCCGGGACAGGGTTTATGGCTACACCTTC. Translating it yields CASSRDRVYGYTF.

This chain connects TRBV7-6 to TRBJ2-1, with 13 bases matching TRBD2. The CDR3 sequence is 18 residues long. Unmatched junction bases numbered 6, after V lost 1 base and J lost 3 bases. Germline CDR1 reads SGHVS; CDR2 reads FNYEAQ. CDR3 nucleotide sequence: TGTGCCAGCAGCTTAGGAACTAGCGGGGGGGTCTTCTACAATGAGCAGTTCTTC. Protein: CASSLGTSGGVFYNEQFF.

The chain is built from TRBV28 and TRBJ2-1; the match to TRBD2 covers 12 bases. CDR1 and CDR2 (germline): MDHEN, SYDVKM. V was clipped by 4 bases and J by 7 bases; unmatched bases: 5. The CDR3 sequence is 15 residues long. Here the CDR3 reads CASSSLAGGQNEQFF. In DNA form, the CDR3 reads TGTGCCAGCAGTTCCCTAGCGGGGGGGCAGAATGAGCAGTTCTTC.

Concerning this clone: At the DNA level, this CDR3 is encoded by other sequences in the same sample as well. V gene TRBV7-9 combines with J gene TRBJ2-3, with D hard to call. Germline V gene lookup returns CDR1 SEHNR and CDR2 FQNEAQ (reference sequence). CDR3 length: 15 amino acids. V was pared by 1 base and J by 0 bases, with 8 bases between. CDR3 bases: TGTGCCAGCAGCTTAGGAGACTCTAGCACAGATACGCAGTATTTT. Protein: CASSLGDSSTDTQYF.